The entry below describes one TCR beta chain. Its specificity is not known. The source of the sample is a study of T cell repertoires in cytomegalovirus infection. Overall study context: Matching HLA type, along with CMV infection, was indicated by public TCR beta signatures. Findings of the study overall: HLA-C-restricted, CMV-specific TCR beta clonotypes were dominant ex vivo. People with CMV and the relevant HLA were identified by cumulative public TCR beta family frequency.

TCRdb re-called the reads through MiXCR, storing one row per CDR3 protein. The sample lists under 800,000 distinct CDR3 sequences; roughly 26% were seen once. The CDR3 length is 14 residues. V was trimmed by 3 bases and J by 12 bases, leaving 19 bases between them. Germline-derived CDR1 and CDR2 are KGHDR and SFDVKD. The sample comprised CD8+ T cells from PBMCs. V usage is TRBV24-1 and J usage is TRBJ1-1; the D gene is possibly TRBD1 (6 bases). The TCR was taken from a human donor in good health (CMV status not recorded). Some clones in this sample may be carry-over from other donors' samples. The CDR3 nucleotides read TGTGCCACCAGTGATACCCCGGGGGGGGCGAGAACTTTCTTT. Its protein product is CATSDTPGGARTFF.